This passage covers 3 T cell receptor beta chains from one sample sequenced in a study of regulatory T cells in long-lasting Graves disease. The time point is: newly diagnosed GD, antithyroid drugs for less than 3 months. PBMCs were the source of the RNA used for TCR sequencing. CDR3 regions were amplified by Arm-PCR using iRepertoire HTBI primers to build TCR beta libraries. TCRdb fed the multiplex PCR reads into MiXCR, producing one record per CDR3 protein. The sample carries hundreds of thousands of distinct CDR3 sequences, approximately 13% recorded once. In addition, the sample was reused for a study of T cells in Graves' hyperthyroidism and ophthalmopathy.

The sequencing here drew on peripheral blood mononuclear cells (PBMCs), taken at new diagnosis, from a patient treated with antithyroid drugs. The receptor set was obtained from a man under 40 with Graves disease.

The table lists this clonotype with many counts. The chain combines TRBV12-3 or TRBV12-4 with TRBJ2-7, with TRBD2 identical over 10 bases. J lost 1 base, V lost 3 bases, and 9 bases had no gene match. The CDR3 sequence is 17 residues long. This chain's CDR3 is CASSLGRTSGFSYEQYF. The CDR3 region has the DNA TGTGCCAGCAGTTTGGGCCGGACTAGCGGATTTTCCTACGAGCAGTACTTC.

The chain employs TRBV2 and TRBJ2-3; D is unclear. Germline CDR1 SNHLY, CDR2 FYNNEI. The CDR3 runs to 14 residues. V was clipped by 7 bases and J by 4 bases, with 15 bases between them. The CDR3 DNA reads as TGTGCCAGCATAGGTAGAAGCGTGCCAGATACGCAGTATTTT. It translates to CASIGRSVPDTQYF.

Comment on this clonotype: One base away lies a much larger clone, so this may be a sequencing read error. Written as DNA, the CDR3 is TGTGCTACAGTCAGGGGGGCACCATCCTACAATGAGCAGTTCTTC. Translated: CATVRGAPSYNEQFF. The chain combines TRBV12-5 with TRBJ2-1, with D perhaps TRBD1 (7 bases). The CDR3 sequence is 15 residues long. From germline, CDR1 is LGHNT and CDR2 FRNRAP. V shed 10 bases and J shed 1 base, with 17 bases lying between them. The whole variable domain, remainder taken from reference TRBV12-5 and TRBJ2-1, is DARVTQTPRHKVTEMGQEVTMRCQPILGHNTVFWYRQTMMQGLELLAYFRNRAPLDDSGMPKDRFSAEMPDATLATLKIQPSEPRDSAVYFCATVRGAPSYNEQFFGPGTRLTVL.